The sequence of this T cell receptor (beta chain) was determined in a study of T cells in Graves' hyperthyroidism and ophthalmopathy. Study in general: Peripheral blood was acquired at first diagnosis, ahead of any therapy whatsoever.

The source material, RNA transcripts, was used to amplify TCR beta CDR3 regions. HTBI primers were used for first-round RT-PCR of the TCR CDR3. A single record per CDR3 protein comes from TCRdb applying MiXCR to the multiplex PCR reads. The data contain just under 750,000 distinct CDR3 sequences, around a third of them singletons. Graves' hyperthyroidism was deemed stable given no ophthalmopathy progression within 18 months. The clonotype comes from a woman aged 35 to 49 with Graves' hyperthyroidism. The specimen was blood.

The CDR3 DNA is TGTGCCAGCAGCCAAGGGACTAGCGGAATCTACGAGCAGTACTTC. Amino acids: CASSQGTSGIYEQYF. V usage is TRBV7-2 and J usage is TRBJ2-7; 11 positions agree with TRBD2. With V trimmed by 5 bases and J by 3 bases, 6 bases remained unmatched. This CDR3 comprises 15 residues. Germline lookup yields CDR1 SGHTA and CDR2 FQGNSA.